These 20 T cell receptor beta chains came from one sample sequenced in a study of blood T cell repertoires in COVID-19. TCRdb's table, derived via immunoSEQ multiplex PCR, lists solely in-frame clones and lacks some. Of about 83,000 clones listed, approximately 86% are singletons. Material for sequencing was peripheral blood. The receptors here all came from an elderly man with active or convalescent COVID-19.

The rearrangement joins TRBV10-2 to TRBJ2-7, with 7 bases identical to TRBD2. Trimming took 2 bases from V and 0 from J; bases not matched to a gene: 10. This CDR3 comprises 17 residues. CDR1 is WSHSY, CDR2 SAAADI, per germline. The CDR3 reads CASSENGGGANSYEQYV. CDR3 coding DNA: TGCGCCAGCAGTGAGAATGGGGGAGGGGCAAACTCCTACGAGCAGTACGTC.

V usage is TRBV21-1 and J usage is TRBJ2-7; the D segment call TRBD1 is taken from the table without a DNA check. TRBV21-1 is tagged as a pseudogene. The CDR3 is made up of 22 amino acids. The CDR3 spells CASSKGQLECLSGFLYSYEQYV. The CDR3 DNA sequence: TGTGCCAGCAGCAAGGGACAGCTTGAGTGTCTTAGTGGTTTTTTATACTCCTACGAGCAGTACGTC.

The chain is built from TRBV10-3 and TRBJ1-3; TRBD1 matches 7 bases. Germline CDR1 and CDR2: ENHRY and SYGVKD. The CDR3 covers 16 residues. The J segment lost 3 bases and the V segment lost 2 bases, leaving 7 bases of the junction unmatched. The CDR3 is CAISEAQGRRGNTIYF. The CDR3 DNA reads TGTGCCATCAGTGAGGCACAGGGGCGACGTGGAAACACCATATATTTT.

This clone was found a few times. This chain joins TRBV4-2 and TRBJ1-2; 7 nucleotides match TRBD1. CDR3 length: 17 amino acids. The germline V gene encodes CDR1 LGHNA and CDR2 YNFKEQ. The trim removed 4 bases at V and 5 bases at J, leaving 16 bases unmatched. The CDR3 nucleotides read TGTGCCAGCAGCCCCCGAAAGAACAGGGGCGACTCATATGGCTACACCTTC. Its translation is CASSPRKNRGDSYGYTF.

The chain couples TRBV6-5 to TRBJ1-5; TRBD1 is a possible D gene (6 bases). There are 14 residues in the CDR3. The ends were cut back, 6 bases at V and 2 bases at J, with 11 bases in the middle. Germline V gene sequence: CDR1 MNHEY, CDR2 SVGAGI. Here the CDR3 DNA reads TGTGCCAGCAGAACACAGGGAGGCAATCAGCCCCAGCATTTT. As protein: CASRTQGGNQPQHF.

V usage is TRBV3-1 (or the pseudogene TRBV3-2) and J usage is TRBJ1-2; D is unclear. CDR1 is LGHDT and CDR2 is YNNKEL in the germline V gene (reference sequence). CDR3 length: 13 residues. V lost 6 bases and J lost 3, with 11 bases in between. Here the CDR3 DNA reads TGTGCCAGCAGACCTCGGTTGGACTATGGCTACACCTTC. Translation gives CASRPRLDYGYTF.

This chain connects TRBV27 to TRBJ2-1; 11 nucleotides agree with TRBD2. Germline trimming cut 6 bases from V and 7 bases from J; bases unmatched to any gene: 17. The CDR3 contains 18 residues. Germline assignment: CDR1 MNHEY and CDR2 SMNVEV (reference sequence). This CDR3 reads CASRIAWGSGRAGNEQFF. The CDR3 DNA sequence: TGTGCCAGCAGAATAGCGTGGGGTAGCGGGAGGGCCGGAAATGAGCAGTTCTTC.

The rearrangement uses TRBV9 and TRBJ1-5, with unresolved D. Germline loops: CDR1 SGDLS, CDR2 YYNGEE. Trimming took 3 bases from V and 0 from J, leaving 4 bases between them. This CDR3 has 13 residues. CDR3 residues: CASSANSNQPQHF. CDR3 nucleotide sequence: TGTGCCAGCAGCGCTAATAGCAATCAGCCCCAGCATTTT.

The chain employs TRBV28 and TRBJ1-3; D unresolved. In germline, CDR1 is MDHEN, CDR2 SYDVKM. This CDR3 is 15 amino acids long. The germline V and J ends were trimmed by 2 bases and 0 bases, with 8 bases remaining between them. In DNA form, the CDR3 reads TGTGCCAGCAGTTTACCGTCAGGCTCTGGAAACACCATATATTTT. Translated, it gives CASSLPSGSGNTIYF.

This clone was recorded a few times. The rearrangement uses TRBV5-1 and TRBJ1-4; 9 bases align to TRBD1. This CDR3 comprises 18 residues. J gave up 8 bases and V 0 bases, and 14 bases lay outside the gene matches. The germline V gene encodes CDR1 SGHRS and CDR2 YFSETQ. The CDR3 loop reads CASSLGTRSGTGSEKLFF. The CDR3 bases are TGCGCCAGCAGCTTGGGGACTCGTTCAGGGACAGGGTCGGAAAAACTGTTTTTT. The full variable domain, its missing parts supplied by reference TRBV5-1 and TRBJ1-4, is KAGVTQTPRYLIKTRGQQVTLSCSPISGHRSVSWYQQTPGQGLQFLFEYFSETQRNKGNFPGRFSGRQFSNSRSEMNVSTLELGDSALYLCASSLGTRSGTGSEKLFFGSGTQLSVL.

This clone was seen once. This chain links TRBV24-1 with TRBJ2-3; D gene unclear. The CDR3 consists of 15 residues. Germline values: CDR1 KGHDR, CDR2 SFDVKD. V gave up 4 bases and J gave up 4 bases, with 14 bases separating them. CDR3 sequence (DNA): TGTGCCACCAGTGAGTCTCAACTGAGGTCAGATACGCAGTATTTT. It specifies CATSESQLRSDTQYF.

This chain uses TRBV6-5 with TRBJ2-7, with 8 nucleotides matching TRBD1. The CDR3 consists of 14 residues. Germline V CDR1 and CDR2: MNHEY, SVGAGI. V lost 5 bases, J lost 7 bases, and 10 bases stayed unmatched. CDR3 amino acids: CASSQDRVRKEQYV. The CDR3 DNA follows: TGTGCCAGCAGTCAGGACAGGGTACGTAAGGAGCAGTACGTC.

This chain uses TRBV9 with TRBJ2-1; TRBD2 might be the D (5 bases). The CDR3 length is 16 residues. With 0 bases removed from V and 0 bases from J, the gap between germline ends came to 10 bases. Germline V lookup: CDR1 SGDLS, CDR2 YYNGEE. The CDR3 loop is CASSVARGSSYNEQFF. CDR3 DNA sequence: TGTGCCAGCAGCGTAGCTAGAGGGAGCTCCTACAATGAGCAGTTCTTC.

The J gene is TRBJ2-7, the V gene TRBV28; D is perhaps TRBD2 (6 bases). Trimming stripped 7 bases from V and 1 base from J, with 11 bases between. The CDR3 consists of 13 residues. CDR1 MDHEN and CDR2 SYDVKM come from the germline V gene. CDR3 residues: CASTRRGSYEQYV. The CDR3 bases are TGTGCCAGCACCCGCCGGGGGTCCTACGAGCAGTACGTC.

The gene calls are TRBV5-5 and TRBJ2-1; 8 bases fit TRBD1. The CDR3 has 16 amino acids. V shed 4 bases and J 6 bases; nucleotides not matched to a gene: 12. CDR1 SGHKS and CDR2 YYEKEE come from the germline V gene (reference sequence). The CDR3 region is CASSGAGGFIGNEQFF. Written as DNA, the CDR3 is TGTGCCAGCAGCGGGGCAGGGGGCTTCATCGGCAATGAGCAGTTCTTC.

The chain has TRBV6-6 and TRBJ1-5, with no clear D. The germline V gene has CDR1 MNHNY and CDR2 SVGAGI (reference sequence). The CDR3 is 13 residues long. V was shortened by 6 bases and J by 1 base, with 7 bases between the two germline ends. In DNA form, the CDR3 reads TGTGCCAGCAGGGCAACAAGCAATCAGCCCCAGCATTTT. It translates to CASRATSNQPQHF.

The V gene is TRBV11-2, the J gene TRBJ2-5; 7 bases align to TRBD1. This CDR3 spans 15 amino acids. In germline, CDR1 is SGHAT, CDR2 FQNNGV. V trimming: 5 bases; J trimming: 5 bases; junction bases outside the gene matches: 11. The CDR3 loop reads CASSQRPGTVETQYF. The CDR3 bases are TGTGCCAGCAGCCAACGCCCGGGGACAGTTGAGACCCAGTACTTC.

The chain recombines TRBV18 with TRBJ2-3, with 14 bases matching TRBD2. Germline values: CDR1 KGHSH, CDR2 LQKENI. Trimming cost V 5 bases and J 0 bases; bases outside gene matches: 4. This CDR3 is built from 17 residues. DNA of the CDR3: TGTGCCAGCTCAAGGACTAGCGGGGGGCCTAGCACAGATACGCAGTATTTT. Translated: CASSRTSGGPSTDTQYF. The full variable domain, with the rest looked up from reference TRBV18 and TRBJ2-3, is NAGVMQNPRHLVRRRGQEARLRCSPMKGHSHVYWYRQLPEEGLKFMVYLQKENIIDESGMPKERFSAEFPKEGPSILRIQQVVRGDSAAYFCASSRTSGGPSTDTQYFGPGTRLTVL.

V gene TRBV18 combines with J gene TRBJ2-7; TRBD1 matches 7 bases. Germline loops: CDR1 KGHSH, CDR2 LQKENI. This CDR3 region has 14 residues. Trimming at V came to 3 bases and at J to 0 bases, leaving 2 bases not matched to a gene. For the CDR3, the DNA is TGTGCCAGCTCACCCAGGGACAGCTCCTACGAGCAGTACGTC. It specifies CASSPRDSSYEQYV.

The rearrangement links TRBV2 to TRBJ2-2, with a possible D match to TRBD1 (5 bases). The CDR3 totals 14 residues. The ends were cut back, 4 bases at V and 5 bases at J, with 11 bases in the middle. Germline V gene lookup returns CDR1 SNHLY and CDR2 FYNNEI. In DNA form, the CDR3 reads TGTGCCAGCAGTGGCCAGGGTTATACCGGGGAGCTGTTTTTT. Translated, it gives CASSGQGYTGELFF.